The 29 T cell receptor beta chains in this list originate from one sample, sequenced in a study of shared clonotypes between healthy human individuals. Here immunoSEQ multiplex PCR was the method, and the copy in TCRdb shows in-frame clones only, minus some. The sample holds about a million clones, around 77% seen once. The sample taken for sequencing was memory CD4+ T cells from PBMCs. Subset meaning: CD45RA-negative fraction. These TCRs come from a man aged 18 to 29 in good health. Some clones in this sample may be carry-over from other donors' samples.

V and J are TRBV9 and TRBJ2-5; 13 bases agree with TRBD2. CDR1 SGDLS and CDR2 YYNGEE come from the germline V gene. The CDR3 covers 15 residues. The trim removed 4 bases at V and 9 bases at J, leaving 9 bases unmatched. As DNA, the CDR3 is TGTGCCAGCAGCCCCCGACTAGCGGGAGGTGTGGCCCAGTACTTC. Amino acid sequence: CASSPRLAGGVAQYF. Complete variable domain (other parts from reference TRBV9 and TRBJ2-5): DSGVTQTPKHLITATGQRVTLRCSPRSGDLSVYWYQQSLDQGLQFLIQYYNGEERAKGNILERFSAQQFPDLHSELNLSSLELGDSALYFCASSPRLAGGVAQYFGPGTRLLVL.

The chain joins TRBV10-3 to TRBJ2-1; no definite D call. Per germline, CDR1 ENHRY and CDR2 SYGVKD. The CDR3 contains 14 residues. V gave up 2 bases and J gave up 9 bases, with 14 bases separating them. The CDR3 region has the DNA TGTGCCATCAGTGAGCTGAACCCAGGCGGTGAGCAGTTCTTC. Translating it yields CAISELNPGGEQFF.

The J gene is TRBJ2-1, the V gene TRBV2, with 9 positions matching TRBD2. Germline CDR1 is SNHLY and CDR2 is FYNNEI. With 1 base clipped from V and 9 bases from J, the junction kept 10 bases outside the gene matches. This CDR3 has 16 amino acids. CDR3 DNA: TGTGCCAGCAGTGAAGGCGGCGGGAGGGCCAGCGGTGAGCAGTTCTTC. Translating it yields CASSEGGGRASGEQFF.

The genes are TRBV28 and TRBJ2-5; perhaps D is TRBD1 or TRBD2 (5 bases each). Trimming left V 5 bases short and J 5 bases short, with 15 bases between. Germline-derived CDR1 and CDR2 are MDHEN and SYDVKM. This CDR3 is built from 14 residues. Here the CDR3 reads CASSPAGTWETQYF. CDR3 bases: TGTGCCAGCAGTCCCGCTGGGACGTGGGAGACCCAGTACTTC. The full variable domain, completed using reference TRBV28 and TRBJ2-5, is DVKVTQSSRYLVKRTGEKVFLECVQDMDHENMFWYRQDPGLGLRLIYFSYDVKMKEKGDIPEGYSVSREKKERFSLILESASTNQTSMYLCASSPAGTWETQYFGPGTRLLVL.

This clone has just a few counts. V gene TRBV12-5 combines with J gene TRBJ1-1; D is uncertain. The CDR3 covers 15 residues. The ends were cut back, 1 base at V and 4 bases at J, with 13 bases in the middle. CDR1 and CDR2 from the germline V gene are LGHNT and FRNRAP. In DNA form, the CDR3 reads TGTGCTAGTGGTTTGGGGCAGGAGAGTGCCACTGAAGCTTTCTTT. Its protein product is CASGLGQESATEAFF.

The CDR3 region is CASSEGTGDIGTQYF. Here the CDR3 DNA reads TGTGCCAGCTCAGAAGGGACAGGTGATATTGGGACCCAGTACTTC. The gene calls are TRBV18 and TRBJ2-5, with 8 bases lining up with TRBD1. V lost 5 bases and J lost 7; bases outside the gene matches: 12. Germline V CDR1 and CDR2: KGHSH, LQKENI. This CDR3 has 15 residues.

This clone has more than one count but fewer than ten. V usage is TRBV2 and J usage is TRBJ1-5; 11 bases match TRBD1. The CDR3 sequence is 15 residues long. The V and J ends lost 2 bases and 7 bases, in that order; junction bases with no gene match: 4. Germline V gene sequence: CDR1 SNHLY, CDR2 FYNNEI. In DNA, the CDR3 is TGTGCCAGCAGTGAACGGACAGGGGGCGACCAGCCCCAGCATTTT. This encodes CASSERTGGDQPQHF. The entire variable domain, with the rest obtained from reference TRBV2 and TRBJ1-5, is as follows: EPEVTQTPSHQVTQMGQEVILRCVPISNHLYFYWYRQILGQKVEFLVSFYNNEISEKSEIFDDQFSVERPDGSNFTLKIRSTKLEDSAMYFCASSERTGGDQPQHFGDGTRLSIL.

V usage is TRBV19 and J usage is TRBJ1-2; D remains ambiguous. The V end was cut by 4 bases, the J end by 1 base, with 13 bases between. The germline V gene encodes CDR1 LNHDA and CDR2 SQIVND (reference sequence). CDR3 length: 15 residues. The CDR3 DNA reads as TGTGCCAGTAGTACATCCCGCGGGATTAACTATGGCTACACCTTC. Protein: CASSTSRGINYGYTF.

V is TRBV15 and J is TRBJ2-7, with 11 bases lining up with TRBD1. This CDR3 is built from 16 residues. The germline V gene has CDR1 LNHNV and CDR2 YYDKDF (reference sequence). V dropped 3 bases and J dropped 1; count of bases not matched to a gene: 5. CDR3 sequence: CATSRLGTGGSYEQYF. The CDR3 DNA is TGTGCCACCAGCAGGCTTGGGACAGGGGGTTCCTACGAGCAGTACTTC. The full variable domain, with the rest looked up from reference TRBV15 and TRBJ2-7, is DAMVIQNPRYQVTQFGKPVTLSCSQTLNHNVMYWYQQKSSQAPKLLFHYYDKDFNNEADTPDNFQSRRPNTSFCFLDIRSPGLGDTAMYLCATSRLGTGGSYEQYFGPGTRLTVT.

The chain couples TRBV10-3 to TRBJ2-7; D gene ambiguous. Germline V gives CDR1 ENHRY, CDR2 SYGVKD. CDR3 length: 12 residues. Trimming pared 10 bases from V and 6 bases from J, leaving 16 bases between. As DNA, the CDR3 is TGTGCCACCCAGCCGGGCGGCGGCGAGCAGTACTTC. As protein: CATQPGGGEQYF.

CDR3 nucleotide sequence: TGTGCCAGCAGCAGCTTGTGGGACAGGCCTGGGGAGCAGTACTTC. This translates into CASSSLWDRPGEQYF. This rearrangement joins TRBV7-9 to TRBJ2-7; 8 positions match TRBD1. Germline assignment: CDR1 SEHNR and CDR2 FQNEAQ (reference sequence). Losses at the gene ends were 5 bases for V and 7 bases for J; bases not matched to a gene: 13. This CDR3 spans 15 amino acids.

Concerning this clone itself: The same CDR3 is also encoded by other DNA sequences in this sample. DNA of the CDR3: TGTGCCACCAGCAGAGATCAAGTAGTGAACACTGAAGCTTTCTTT. This codes for CATSRDQVVNTEAFF. This sequence joins TRBV15 and TRBJ1-1; no firm D call. This CDR3 is built from 15 residues. Per germline, CDR1 LNHNV and CDR2 YYDKDF (reference sequence). Trimming took 0 bases from V and 0 from J, leaving 8 bases between them.

This clone was recorded only once. The chain combines TRBV30 with TRBJ1-5; tentatively, D is TRBD1 (6 bases). CDR1 and CDR2 from the germline V gene are GTSNPN and SVGIG (reference sequence). The CDR3 runs 12 residues. The V end was cut by 5 bases, the J end by 9 bases, with 14 bases between. CDR3 residues: CAWAQGGGPQHF. The CDR3 nucleotides read TGTGCCTGGGCACAGGGTGGTGGGCCCCAGCATTTT.

The rearrangement links TRBV6-5 to TRBJ1-5; 8 bases align to TRBD1. CDR1 is MNHEY and CDR2 is SVGAGI in the germline V gene. Trimming cost V 5 bases and J 6 bases; bases outside gene matches: 9. The CDR3 consists of 15 residues. The CDR3 sequence is CASSATGVLGQPQHF. CDR3 in DNA: TGTGCCAGCAGTGCGACAGGGGTTCTGGGTCAGCCCCAGCATTTT.

In its sample, this clone was seen once. The chain carries TRBV7-2 and TRBJ2-7; TRBD2 agrees at 8 bases. The ends lost 1 base at V and 3 bases at J; junction bases unmatched: 2. Per germline, CDR1 SGHTA and CDR2 FQGNSA. The CDR3 loop spans 14 amino acids. This CDR3 is CASSLEGLGYEQYF. The CDR3 bases are TGTGCCAGCAGCTTAGAGGGACTAGGCTACGAGCAGTACTTC.

The gene calls are TRBV6-7 and TRBJ2-7, with a weak D call TRBD2 (5 bases). TRBV6-7 is placed among ORFs of uncertain function. The CDR3 spans 14 residues. Trimming stripped 2 bases from V and 2 bases from J, with 10 bases between. CDR3 DNA sequence: TGTGCCAGCAGTTACGGCGGGTTCCCCTACGAGCAGTACTTC. Its translation: CASSYGGFPYEQYF.

J is TRBJ2-1 and V is TRBV20-1; maybe TRBD2 (6 bases). Germline assignment: CDR1 DFQATT and CDR2 SNEGSKA (reference sequence). Trimming stripped 6 bases from V and 11 bases from J, with 14 bases between. The CDR3 runs 11 residues. The CDR3 protein is CSARGGSQQFF. DNA of the CDR3: TGCAGTGCGAGGGGAGGCTCTCAGCAGTTCTTC.

The genes are TRBV5-4 and TRBJ2-5; D ambiguous. Germline-derived CDR1 and CDR2 are SGHNT and YYREEE (reference sequence). The CDR3 totals 13 residues. The V end lost 4 bases, the J end lost 5 bases, and 12 bases lay between the germline ends. The CDR3 DNA reads TGTGCCAGCAGCGCCCTATTCGGGGAGACCCAGTACTTC. This sequence encodes CASSALFGETQYF.

The chain recombines TRBV18 with TRBJ1-4; D unclear. Trimming stripped 4 bases from V and 8 bases from J, with 8 bases between. The CDR3 has 12 residues. CDR1 and CDR2 (germline): KGHSH, LQKENI. DNA of the CDR3: TGTGCCAGCTCACGACCCGCGGAAAAACTGTTTTTT. It specifies CASSRPAEKLFF.

The rearrangement links TRBV18 to TRBJ2-7; D ambiguous. From germline, CDR1 is KGHSH and CDR2 LQKENI. The CDR3 loop spans 13 amino acids. V dropped 1 base and J dropped 4 bases, with 8 bases sitting between them. CDR3: CASSPLEKYEQYF. CDR3 nucleotides: TGTGCCAGCTCACCACTTGAGAAGTACGAGCAGTACTTC.

The gene calls are TRBV14 and TRBJ2-2; D is possibly TRBD1 (5 bases). CDR1 and CDR2 (germline): SGHDN, FVKESK. V lost 1 base to trimming and J lost 5 bases, with 14 bases between them. CDR3 length: 16 residues. CDR3 bases: TGTGCCAGCAGCCAAGCGAGCAGGGCCCAAACCGGGGAGCTGTTTTTT. Protein sequence: CASSQASRAQTGELFF.

V usage is TRBV28 and J usage is TRBJ2-5, with 10 positions matching TRBD1. Germline CDR1 reads MDHEN; CDR2 reads SYDVKM. The CDR3 has 15 residues. The junction had 6 bases not matched to a gene; V was cut back by 4 bases and J by 4 bases. The CDR3 DNA reads TGTGCCAGCAGTTATGGGACAGGGGTAGGAGAGACCCAGTACTTC. It encodes CASSYGTGVGETQYF. Filled out from reference TRBV28 and TRBJ2-5, the complete variable domain reads DVKVTQSSRYLVKRTGEKVFLECVQDMDHENMFWYRQDPGLGLRLIYFSYDVKMKEKGDIPEGYSVSREKKERFSLILESASTNQTSMYLCASSYGTGVGETQYFGPGTRLLVL.

The chain couples TRBV5-4 to TRBJ2-3; no definite D call. The germline V gene encodes CDR1 SGHNT and CDR2 YYREEE (reference sequence). V was cut by 1 base and J by 3 bases, with 9 bases left in between. The CDR3 spans 14 residues. The CDR3 loop reads CASSLSRSTDTQYF. The CDR3 nucleotides are TGTGCCAGCAGCTTGAGCAGGTCTACAGATACGCAGTATTTT.

The rearrangement uses TRBV14 and TRBJ2-3; 11 bases fit TRBD2. The CDR3 length is 16 residues. Germline assignment: CDR1 SGHDN and CDR2 FVKESK. Losses at the gene ends were 5 bases for V and 2 bases for J; bases not matched to a gene: 6. CDR3 amino acids: CASSTRLAGYTDTQYF. As DNA, the CDR3 is TGTGCCAGCAGCACCAGACTAGCGGGATACACAGATACGCAGTATTTT. The complete variable domain, with remaining parts taken from reference TRBV14 and TRBJ2-3, reads EAGVTQFPSHSVIEKGQTVTLRCDPISGHDNLYWYRRVMGKEIKFLLHFVKESKQDESGMPNNRFLAERTGGTYSTLKVQPAELEDSGVYFCASSTRLAGYTDTQYFGPGTRLTVL.

V and J are TRBV5-1 and TRBJ2-5; 7 nucleotides line up with TRBD1. The trim removed 5 bases at V and 3 bases at J, leaving 7 bases unmatched. Germline loops: CDR1 SGHRS, CDR2 YFSETQ. CDR3 size: 14 residues. CDR3 bases: TGCGCCAGCAGACAGGGGACGTCCGAAGAGACCCAGTACTTC. Encoded protein: CASRQGTSEETQYF.

The genes are TRBV27 and TRBJ2-2; no definite D call. Germline V gene data show CDR1 as MNHEY and CDR2 as SMNVEV (reference sequence). The V end lost 3 bases, the J end lost 0 bases, and 11 bases lay between the germline ends. The CDR3 extends over 16 amino acids. CDR3 in DNA: TGTGCCAGCAGTTTCACTGGCCAGACGAACACCGGGGAGCTGTTTTTT. The encoded protein is CASSFTGQTNTGELFF.

The chain couples TRBV28 to TRBJ2-7; 7 bases are shared with TRBD1. This CDR3 has 16 amino acids. Per the germline V gene, CDR1 is MDHEN and CDR2 is SYDVKM. J was trimmed by 2 bases and V by 6 bases; bases with no gene match: 13. CDR3 protein: CASSSIWGQSPYEQYF. As DNA, the CDR3 is TGTGCCAGCAGCTCTATATGGGGACAGTCTCCCTACGAGCAGTACTTC.

This clone has more than one count but fewer than ten. The chain has TRBV28 and TRBJ1-5, with D possibly matching TRBD1 (5 bases). CDR3 size: 13 residues. V was trimmed by 2 bases and J by 5 bases, leaving 7 bases between them. Germline CDR1 is MDHEN and CDR2 is SYDVKM. Here the CDR3 reads CASSLRGDQPQHF. The DNA for the CDR3 is TGTGCCAGCAGTTTACGGGGCGATCAGCCCCAGCATTTT.

Comments on this clone: Additional DNA sequences in this sample encode the identical CDR3. This chain uses TRBV19 with TRBJ2-5; possible D gene TRBD2, 7 bases. The V gene's germline CDR1 is LNHDA and CDR2 SQIVND (reference sequence). Trimming took off 3 bases at V and 5 bases at J, with 16 bases between the two ends. The CDR3 length is 15 residues. In DNA, the CDR3 is TGTGCCAGTAGTATTGGGGGGGCGGGATTGGAGACCCAGTACTTC. Protein product: CASSIGGAGLETQYF.